The 10 T cell receptor beta chains in this list originate from one sample, sequenced in a study of blood T cells in healthy people across ages (dated by TCRdb to between 2014 and 2016). Preparation of the library involved 5' RACE. TCRdb records Illumina HiSeq 2500 as the sequencer. A second about 7 to 12 cycle PCR used a sample-barcoded 5' primer and a J-beta primer mix. TCRdb took the public reads, trimmed them with fastp at Q25, ran MiXCR for clone calling and kept in-frame beta chains. Each CDR3 protein gets just one entry, which takes the most common genes and DNA from the rows behind it. The sample records some 700,000 distinct CDR3 sequences, roughly 45% of which are singletons. The ten largest make up about 20% of the sample. The source material was blood. These receptors all come from an older woman in good health.

The chain joins TRBV20-1 to TRBJ2-7, with D hard to call. The CDR3 covers 13 residues. V was clipped by 0 bases and J by 2 bases, with 8 bases between them. Germline CDR1 DFQATT, CDR2 SNEGSKA (reference sequence). The CDR3 loop reads CSAREGSPYEQYF. The CDR3 nucleotides are TGCAGTGCTAGAGAGGGCAGTCCCTACGAGCAGTACTTC.

This chain connects TRBV5-6 to TRBJ2-4; D is possibly TRBD1 (6 bases). Germline CDR1 SGHDT, CDR2 YYEEEE. V lost 3 bases, J lost 9 bases, and 16 bases lay in between. The CDR3 extends over 14 amino acids. The CDR3 reads CASSSPRGSFIQYF. The DNA of the CDR3 is TGTGCCAGCAGCTCCCCCAGGGGCAGCTTCATTCAGTACTTC.

V and J are TRBV18 and TRBJ1-1; 11 nucleotides match TRBD1. The V gene end was trimmed by 3 bases and the J gene end by 7 bases; junction bases not matched to a gene: 10. Germline lookup yields CDR1 KGHSH and CDR2 LQKENI. The CDR3 length is 16 residues. The CDR3 reads CASSPYGQGAGIEAFF. The CDR3 nucleotides read TGTGCCAGCTCACCCTACGGACAGGGGGCAGGGATTGAAGCTTTCTTT.

The chain joins TRBV9 to TRBJ2-2; D may match TRBD1 or TRBD2 (6 bases each). This CDR3 has 17 residues. CDR1 and CDR2 (germline): SGDLS, YYNGEE. Trimming shortened V by 0 bases and J by 5 bases, and 17 bases separated the two germline ends. Written as DNA, the CDR3 is TGTGCCAGCAGCGTAGAAGGGGGGCGAGGTCGGACCGGGGAGCTGTTTTTT. Translating gives CASSVEGGRGRTGELFF.

This clonotype has a count of ten or more. V gene TRBV6-5 combines with J gene TRBJ2-7, with 7 positions matching TRBD1. Germline V gives CDR1 MNHEY, CDR2 SVGAGI. J gave up 5 bases and V 5 bases, and 6 bases lay outside the gene matches. The CDR3 is 13 amino acids. The CDR3 coding sequence is TGTGCCAGCAGTCCACAGGGGTTCGACGAGCAGTACTTC. Residues: CASSPQGFDEQYF.

Only one count was recorded for this clonotype. The chain links TRBV3-1 to TRBJ2-1; D possibly corresponds to TRBD2 (7 bases). Germline assignment: CDR1 LGHDT and CDR2 YNNKEL (reference sequence). The CDR3 covers 16 residues. V dropped 0 bases and J dropped 6 bases, with 15 bases sitting between them. The CDR3 sequence is CASSQDPGGPINEQFF. The CDR3 DNA reads as TGTGCCAGCAGCCAAGATCCCGGGGGGCCGATCAATGAGCAGTTCTTC.

The CDR3 DNA reads as TGTGCCAGCAGTGGTCTCGTGGGGGCCCTAACAGATACGCAGTATTTT. This translates into CASSGLVGALTDTQYF. V and J are TRBV2 and TRBJ2-3; a weak D match, TRBD1 (6 bases). Germline V gives CDR1 SNHLY, CDR2 FYNNEI. This CDR3 comprises 16 residues. Between the trimmed V and J ends, which lost 4 bases and 3 bases, there was a span of 17 bases.

This clonotype was seen more than once but under ten times. The rearrangement links TRBV2 to TRBJ2-7; no clear D gene. The V gene lost 3 bases and the J gene lost 4 bases, with 10 bases spanning the gap. In germline, CDR1 is SNHLY, CDR2 FYNNEI. This CDR3 is 13 amino acids long. The CDR3 sequence is CASSDQESYEQYF. The CDR3 nucleotides are TGTGCCAGCAGTGATCAGGAGAGTTACGAGCAGTACTTC.

The V call is TRBV12-3 or TRBV12-4, the J call TRBJ2-1; 10 nucleotides line up with TRBD2. Trimming at V came to 8 bases and at J to 3 bases, leaving 13 bases not matched to a gene. This CDR3 region has 17 residues. The CDR3 spells CASGFRYSGRGYNEQFF. CDR3 DNA sequence: TGTGCCAGCGGATTCCGTTACAGCGGGAGGGGCTACAATGAGCAGTTCTTC.

This rearrangement joins TRBV5-5 to TRBJ2-3; D not certain. CDR1 is SGHKS, CDR2 YYEKEE, per germline (reference sequence). The germline V and J ends were trimmed by 0 bases and 6 bases, with 17 bases remaining between them. This CDR3 is 16 amino acids long. The CDR3 sequence is CASSLADSVFEDTQYF. In DNA form, the CDR3 reads TGTGCCAGCAGCTTGGCCGATTCAGTTTTTGAGGATACGCAGTATTTT.